This TCR beta chain was observed in a study of blood T cells in healthy people across ages. A second roughly 7 to 11 cycle PCR used barcoded and J-beta primers. TCRdb re-called the 5' RACE reads through MiXCR, storing one row per CDR3 protein. Of about 1.8 million distinct CDR3 sequences listed, around half are singletons. In its sample, this clonotype was seen a few times. Input material: blood. The sequence was obtained from a woman in her forties in good health.

As DNA, the CDR3 is TGTGCCAGCAGTTTATACAGGCCTAGCGGGGGGGGAACCCCCACGGAGACCCAGTACTTC. It encodes CASSLYRPSGGGTPTETQYF. V and J are TRBV27 and TRBJ2-5; TRBD2 matches at 12 bases. The ends lost 1 base at V and 5 bases at J; junction bases unmatched: 17. This CDR3 is 20 amino acids long. Germline CDR1 and CDR2: MNHEY and SMNVEV (reference sequence).